This TCR beta chain is drawn from a study of blood T cell repertoires in COVID-19. Clones were read by immunoSEQ multiplex PCR, and TCRdb kept only the in-frame ones, dropping some. Altogether 39,000 or so clones are present, around 82% being singletons, with the ten largest covering less than 55%. The germline CDR1 and CDR2 sequences are SGHVS and FQNEAQ. The junction had 3 bases not matched to a gene; V was cut back by 0 bases and J by 3 bases. The CDR3 contains 15 residues. The J gene is TRBJ1-1, the V gene TRBV7-8, with 8 bases fitting TRBD1. Sequenced: peripheral blood. The TCR sequence derives from a woman aged 80 or over with active or convalescent COVID-19. The CDR3 protein is CASSLADRVDTEAFF. DNA for the CDR3: TGTGCCAGCAGCTTAGCGGACAGGGTTGACACTGAAGCTTTCTTT.